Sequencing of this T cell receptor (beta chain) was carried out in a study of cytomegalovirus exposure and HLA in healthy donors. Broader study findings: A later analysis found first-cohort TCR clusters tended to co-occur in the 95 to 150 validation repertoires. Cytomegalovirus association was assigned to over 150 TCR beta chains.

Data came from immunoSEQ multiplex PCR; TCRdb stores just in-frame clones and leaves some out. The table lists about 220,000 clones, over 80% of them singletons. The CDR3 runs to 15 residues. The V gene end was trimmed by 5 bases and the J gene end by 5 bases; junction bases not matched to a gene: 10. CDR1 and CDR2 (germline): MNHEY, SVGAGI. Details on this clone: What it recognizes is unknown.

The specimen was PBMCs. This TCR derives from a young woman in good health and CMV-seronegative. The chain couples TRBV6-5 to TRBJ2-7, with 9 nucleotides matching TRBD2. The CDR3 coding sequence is TGTGCCAGCAGTGGTCCCGGGACTAGCTCTGACGAGCAGTACTTC. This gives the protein CASSGPGTSSDEQYF.